The sequence of this TCR beta chain was determined in a study of OX40 agonist ivuxolimab in advanced cancers. Whole-study findings and limits: Antigen specificity remained undetermined for the expanded peripheral T cells. Within 6 weeks, CD4+ and CD8+ blood T cells expanded clonally at 0.1 to 3.0 mg/kg. Mean expanded clone counts were higher in CD8+ than CD4+ T cells. It was also the case that some nonresponders had low normalized T-cell clonal expansion.

The assay was immunoSEQ multiplex PCR, and TCRdb's table has in-frame clones only and misses some. Of about 14,000 clones listed, around 80% are singletons. Germline values: CDR1 MNHEY, CDR2 SMNVEV (reference sequence). The CDR3 contains 15 residues. V lost 6 bases and J lost 4, with 17 bases in between. Details on this clone: Its antigen is as yet unknown.

This sequence joins TRBV27 and TRBJ2-3; D could derive from TRBD1 or TRBD2 (5 bases each). The source is an adult with an advanced solid tumor such as melanoma, head and neck, liver or kidney cancer. The material was CD4+ or CD8+ T cells sorted from blood, obtained in a trial of the OX40 agonist ivuxolimab. CDR3 coding DNA: TGTGCCAGCAGACTCATCCCGTGGGGGTCAGATACGCAGTATTTT. This translates into CASRLIPWGSDTQYF.